The rows below give T cell receptor beta chains drawn from one sample of a study of Ad26.COV2.S vaccination and SARS-CoV-2 variants. Repertoires were generated with immunoSEQ multiplex PCR, while TCRdb's copy carries only in-frame clones and drops some. The sample holds around 250,000 clones, more than 70% seen once. The specimen was peripheral blood, collected in a trial of Ad26.COV2.S vaccine versus placebo. These receptors were collected from a person aged 18-60 years who received the Ad26.COV2.S COVID-19 vaccine or a placebo. Both conserved end residues are part of each CDR3. The order of the fields is clone size, V gene, D gene, J gene, CDR3 DNA, CDR3 protein. The D gene is left open where the match is weak. Clone size is shown for a subset of rows, as once, few, many or a class of expanded clone.

size: -; V: TRBV6-4; D: -; J: TRBJ1-1; DNA: TGTGCCAGCAGTGACACCCGGAGAGGGACTGAAGCTTTCTTT; CDR3: CASSDTRRGTEAFF
size: -; V: TRBV19; D: -; J: TRBJ2-3; DNA: TGTGCCAGTCTACAGGGCTCGGGTACGCAGTATTTT; CDR3: CASLQGSGTQYF
size: -; V: TRBV12-3/TRBV12-4; D: -; J: TRBJ2-2; DNA: TGTGCCGGGACCTACACCGGGGAGCTGTTTTTT; CDR3: CAGTYTGELFF
size: -; V: TRBV10-3; D: -; J: TRBJ2-7; DNA: TGTGCCATCAGTGACGTTCTCCAGGGGAACGAGCAGTACTTC; CDR3: CAISDVLQGNEQYF
size: -; V: TRBV20-1; D: -; J: TRBJ1-2; DNA: TGCAGTGCTAGTCAACTAGATGGCTACACCTTC; CDR3: CSASQLDGYTF
size: -; V: TRBV2; D: -; J: TRBJ2-6; DNA: TGTGCCAGCAGTCGGCAGGGTCAAGCCACCGGGGCCAACGTCCTGACTTTC; CDR3: CASSRQGQATGANVLTF
size: -; V: TRBV4-1; D: TRBD2; J: TRBJ2-5; DNA: TGCGCCAGCAGCCAAATTACCTCCGGGACTAGCGGGGGGTGGCCCGAAGAGACCCAGTACTTC; CDR3: CASSQITSGTSGGWPEETQYF
size: once; V: TRBV9; D: -; J: TRBJ2-5; DNA: TGTGCCAGCAGCGTAGCTATAGGCCGCCAAGAGACCCAGTACTTC; CDR3: CASSVAIGRQETQYF
size: -; V: TRBV5-1; D: -; J: TRBJ2-1; DNA: TGCGCCAGCAGCTTGTCCGATTACAATGAGCAGTTCTTC; CDR3: CASSLSDYNEQFF
size: -; V: TRBV7-2; D: -; J: TRBJ1-6; DNA: TGTGCCAGCAGCTTAACGGTCCTTAATAATTCACCCCTCCACTTT; CDR3: CASSLTVLNNSPLHF
size: -; V: TRBV30; D: -; J: TRBJ2-5; DNA: TGTGCCTGGACTTGGGTGGGGGGAGAGACCCAGTACTTC; CDR3: CAWTWVGGETQYF
size: -; V: TRBV19; D: TRBD1; J: TRBJ1-4; DNA: TGTGCCAGTAGTACCCCTCGGACAGGGGATAATGAAAAACTGTTTTTT; CDR3: CASSTPRTGDNEKLFF
size: -; V: TRBV15; D: -; J: TRBJ2-5; DNA: TGTGCCACCAGCAGCTATGCAGGGAGGCAAGAGACCCAGTACTTC; CDR3: CATSSYAGRQETQYF
size: -; V: TRBV29-1; D: -; J: TRBJ1-1; DNA: TGCAGCGTTGCTGAGGGGATAGCTTTCTTT; CDR3: CSVAEGIAFF
size: -; V: TRBV6-6; D: TRBD1; J: TRBJ2-7; DNA: TGTGCCAGCAGAGATCGACAGGGGGCTCTTGAGCAGTACTTC; CDR3: CASRDRQGALEQYF
size: -; V: TRBV19; D: -; J: TRBJ1-4; DNA: TGTGCCAGTAGTACCTTGGGGGACCGGGGTAATGAAAAACTGTTTTTT; CDR3: CASSTLGDRGNEKLFF
size: -; V: TRBV5-1; D: -; J: TRBJ2-5; DNA: TGCGCCAGCAGCTGGGGACGTACGCAAGAGACCCAGTACTTC; CDR3: CASSWGRTQETQYF
size: -; V: TRBV7-8; D: -; J: TRBJ2-7; DNA: TGTGCCAGCAGCCTCAGGGGCTACGAGCAGTACTTC; CDR3: CASSLRGYEQYF
size: once; V: TRBV7-2; D: -; J: TRBJ1-2; DNA: TGTGCCAGCAGCTTAGAATTCCGGGGCTACACCTTC; CDR3: CASSLEFRGYTF
size: -; V: TRBV19; D: -; J: TRBJ1-3; DNA: TGTGCCAGTAGTGCAATTCAGCGTCAATTGGACACCATATATTTT; CDR3: CASSAIQRQLDTIYF
size: -; V: TRBV2; D: TRBD1; J: TRBJ2-7; DNA: TGTGCCTCAAATGGGGGACAGGGTTCCTACGAGCAGTACTTC; CDR3: CASNGGQGSYEQYF
size: -; V: TRBV11-3; D: -; J: TRBJ2-4; DNA: TGTGCCAGCAGCGCTCGACTAGGCGGCATTCAGTACTTC; CDR3: CASSARLGGIQYF
size: -; V: TRBV30; D: -; J: TRBJ2-7; DNA: TGTGCCTGGAGTGTGTCGAGTGAGCAGTACTTC; CDR3: CAWSVSSEQYF
size: -; V: TRBV6-5; D: -; J: TRBJ2-6; DNA: TGTGCCAGCGGGAGGTCTGGGGCCAACGTCCTGACTTTC; CDR3: CASGRSGANVLTF
size: -; V: TRBV12-5; D: -; J: TRBJ1-2; DNA: TGTGCTAGTGGTTTGGTACCGGGGGTGTACACCTTC; CDR3: CASGLVPGVYTF
size: -; V: TRBV27; D: TRBD1; J: TRBJ2-7; DNA: TGTGCCAGCAGAAAGACAGGGGGAACCGAGCAGTACTTC; CDR3: CASRKTGGTEQYF
size: -; V: TRBV29-1; D: -; J: TRBJ1-2; DNA: TGCAGCGTTGAGTTTACAGGTCTTAACTATGGCTACACCTTC; CDR3: CSVEFTGLNYGYTF
size: -; V: TRBV19; D: -; J: TRBJ2-3; DNA: TGTGCCAGAGTAGACGACAGCACAGATACGCAGTATTTT; CDR3: CARVDDSTDTQYF
size: -; V: TRBV6-5; D: -; J: TRBJ1-1; DNA: TGTGCCAGCAGTTACTCCGCGGGGGGGATGAGCACTGAAGCTTTCTTT; CDR3: CASSYSAGGMSTEAFF
size: -; V: TRBV29-1; D: TRBD1; J: TRBJ1-2; DNA: TGCAGCGTTCTCGGACAGGGGGGGGTCTATGGCTACACCTTC; CDR3: CSVLGQGGVYGYTF
size: once; V: TRBV18; D: -; J: TRBJ2-7; DNA: TGTGCCAGCTCACCAGGGGGCGCATTCGAGCAGTACTTC; CDR3: CASSPGGAFEQYF
size: once; V: TRBV19; D: TRBD1; J: TRBJ2-3; DNA: TGTGCCAGTACCTATGGCCGATGGACAGGGGCCGGGAGCACAGATACGCAGTATTTT; CDR3: CASTYGRWTGAGSTDTQYF
size: many; V: TRBV6-5; D: -; J: TRBJ2-7; DNA: TGTGCCAGCAGTTACGGCGGAGAAGGTTCCTACGAGCAGTACTTC; CDR3: CASSYGGEGSYEQYF
size: -; V: TRBV5-5; D: TRBD2; J: TRBJ2-5; DNA: TGTGCCAGCAGCGTCTCTAGCGGGAGGGGGGAGACCCAGTACTTC; CDR3: CASSVSSGRGETQYF
size: -; V: TRBV9; D: -; J: TRBJ1-5; DNA: TGTGCCAGCAGCCCCCAGGGGAGCAATCAGCCCCAGCATTTT; CDR3: CASSPQGSNQPQHF
size: -; V: TRBV18; D: -; J: TRBJ1-1; DNA: TGTGCCAGCTCACCTGACAGATACTCCACTGAAGCTTTCTTT; CDR3: CASSPDRYSTEAFF
size: -; V: TRBV3-1/TRBV3-2; D: TRBD2; J: TRBJ2-3; DNA: TGTGCCAGCAGCCAAGGATTCCGACTAGCGGGCACAGATACGCAGTATTTT; CDR3: CASSQGFRLAGTDTQYF
size: few; V: TRBV2; D: TRBD1; J: TRBJ1-1; DNA: TGTGCCAGCAGACCCAATGACAGGGCCCTAATACAAAACACTGAAGCTTTCTTT; CDR3: CASRPNDRALIQNTEAFF
size: -; V: TRBV5-1; D: -; J: TRBJ1-2; DNA: TGCGCCAGCAGCCCGGACGGGAAAGGGACCTATGGCTACACCTTC; CDR3: CASSPDGKGTYGYTF
size: -; V: TRBV7-2; D: TRBD1; J: TRBJ1-6; DNA: TGTGCCAGCAGCTTCGGACAGGCAGGCACCTATAATTCACCCCTCCACTTT; CDR3: CASSFGQAGTYNSPLHF
size: few; V: TRBV2; D: TRBD1; J: TRBJ1-5; DNA: TGTGCCAGCAGTGGGACAGGGGGGTATCAGCCCCAGCATTTT; CDR3: CASSGTGGYQPQHF
size: -; V: TRBV6-6; D: -; J: TRBJ2-3; DNA: TGTGCCAGCAGGTCGAGCACAGATACGCAGTATTTT; CDR3: CASRSSTDTQYF
size: -; V: TRBV27; D: -; J: TRBJ2-7; DNA: TGTGCCAGCAGAAATAACCCCTACGAGCAGTACTTC; CDR3: CASRNNPYEQYF
size: -; V: TRBV6-2/TRBV6-3; D: TRBD2; J: TRBJ2-1; DNA: TGTGCCAGCAGTGTAGCGGGCCCCCCTTACAATGAGCAGTTCTTC; CDR3: CASSVAGPPYNEQFF
size: -; V: TRBV6-4; D: TRBD1; J: TRBJ1-5; DNA: TGTGCCAGCAGTAAGGGACAGAATCAGCCCCAGCATTTT; CDR3: CASSKGQNQPQHF
size: -; V: TRBV7-2; D: TRBD1; J: TRBJ1-2; DNA: TGTGCCAGCAGCACCCACAGGGGAGATAGCTATGGCTACACCTTC; CDR3: CASSTHRGDSYGYTF
size: -; V: TRBV25-1; D: -; J: TRBJ2-1; DNA: TGTGCCAGCACCGGCTGGTCCTACAATGAGCAGTTCTTC; CDR3: CASTGWSYNEQFF
size: -; V: TRBV3-1/TRBV3-2; D: TRBD1; J: TRBJ1-1; DNA: TGTGCCAGCAGCCAAGGGCCTGACAGGGCTAAAGCTTTCTTT; CDR3: CASSQGPDRAKAFF